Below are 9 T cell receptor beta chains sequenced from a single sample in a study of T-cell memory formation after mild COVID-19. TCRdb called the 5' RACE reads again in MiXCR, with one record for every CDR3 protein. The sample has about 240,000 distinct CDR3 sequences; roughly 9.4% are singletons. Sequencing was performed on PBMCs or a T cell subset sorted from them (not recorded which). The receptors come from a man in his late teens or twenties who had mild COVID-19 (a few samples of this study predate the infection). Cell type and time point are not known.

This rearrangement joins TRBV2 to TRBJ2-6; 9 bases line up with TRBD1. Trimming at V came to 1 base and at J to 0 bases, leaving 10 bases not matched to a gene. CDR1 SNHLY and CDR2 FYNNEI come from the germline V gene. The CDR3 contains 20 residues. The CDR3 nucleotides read TGTGCCAGCAGTGAAGGGTTTCCGGGACAGGGACTCTCTGGGGCCAACGTCCTGACTTTC. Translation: CASSEGFPGQGLSGANVLTF.

In nucleotides, the CDR3 is TGCAGTGCTAGTCGTCAGGTCTCCTACGAGCAGTACTTC. Its translation is CSASRQVSYEQYF. V is TRBV20-1 and J is TRBJ2-7; D is uncertain. From germline, CDR1 is DFQATT and CDR2 SNEGSKA (reference sequence). The length of the CDR3 is 13 residues. Trimming shortened V by 3 bases and J by 0 bases, and 9 bases separated the two germline ends.

The CDR3 DNA is TGTGCCACCAGCAGACAGTACCAGAGCGAGCAGTACGTC. Protein: CATSRQYQSEQYV. This chain joins TRBV15 and TRBJ2-7; D is unclear. V was pared by 2 bases and J by 6 bases, with 11 bases between. This CDR3 has 13 amino acids. The germline CDR1 and CDR2 sequences are LNHNV and YYDKDF (reference sequence).

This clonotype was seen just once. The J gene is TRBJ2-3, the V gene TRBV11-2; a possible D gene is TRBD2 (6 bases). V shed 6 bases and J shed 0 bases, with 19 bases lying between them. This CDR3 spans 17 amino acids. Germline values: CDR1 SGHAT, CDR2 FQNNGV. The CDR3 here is CASSRGPGRGSTDTQYF. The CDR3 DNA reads TGTGCCAGCAGTCGGGGACCCGGACGGGGGAGCACAGATACGCAGTATTTT.

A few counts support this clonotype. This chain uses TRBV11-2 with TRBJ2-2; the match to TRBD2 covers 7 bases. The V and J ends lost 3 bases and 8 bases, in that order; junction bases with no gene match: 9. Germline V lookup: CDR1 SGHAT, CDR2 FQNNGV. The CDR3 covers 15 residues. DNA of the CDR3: TGTGCCAGCAGCTTCCTGCGGGGGAGCTATGGGGAGCTGTTTTTT. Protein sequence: CASSFLRGSYGELFF.

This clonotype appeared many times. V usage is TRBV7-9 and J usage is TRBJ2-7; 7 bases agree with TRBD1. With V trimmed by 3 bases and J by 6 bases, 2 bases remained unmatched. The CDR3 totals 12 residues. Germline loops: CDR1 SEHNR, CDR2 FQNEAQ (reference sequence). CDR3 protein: CASSFTGVEQYF. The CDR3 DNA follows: TGTGCCAGCAGCTTCACAGGGGTCGAGCAGTACTTC. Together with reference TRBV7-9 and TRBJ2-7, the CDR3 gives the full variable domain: DTGVSQNPRHKITKRGQNVTFRCDPISEHNRLYWYRQTLGQGPEFLTYFQNEAQLEKSRLLSDRFSAERPKGSFSTLEIQRTEQGDSAMYLCASSFTGVEQYFGPGTRLTVT.

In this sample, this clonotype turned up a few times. CDR3 region: CASSPGRTGFAGYTF. For the CDR3, the DNA is TGCGCCAGCAGCCCGGGCCGGACAGGGTTCGCTGGCTACACCTTC. The chain carries TRBV5-1 and TRBJ1-2, with 8 bases that match TRBD1. The CDR3 loop spans 15 amino acids. V trimming: 4 bases; J trimming: 7 bases; junction bases outside the gene matches: 12. Germline V gives CDR1 SGHRS, CDR2 YFSETQ.

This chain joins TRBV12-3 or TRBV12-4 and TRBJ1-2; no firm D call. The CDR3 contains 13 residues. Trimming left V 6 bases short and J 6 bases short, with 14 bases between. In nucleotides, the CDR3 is TGTGCCAGCAGGGGTCGGGGATTAAATGGCTACACCTTC. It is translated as CASRGRGLNGYTF.

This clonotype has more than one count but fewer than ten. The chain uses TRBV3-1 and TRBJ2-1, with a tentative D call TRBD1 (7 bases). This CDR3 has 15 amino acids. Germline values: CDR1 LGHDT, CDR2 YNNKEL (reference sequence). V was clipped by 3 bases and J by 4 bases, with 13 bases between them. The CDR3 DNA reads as TGTGCCAGCAGCCATCAGGGGGGCGGGTACAATGAGCAGTTCTTC. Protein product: CASSHQGGGYNEQFF.